This T cell receptor (beta chain) was profiled in a study of cytomegalovirus exposure and HLA in healthy donors (dated by TCRdb to 2015 to 2018). Regarding the complete study: An earlier analysis of roughly 630 of the donors reported 250 to 350 Gb of sequence data and more than 90 million unique TCR beta sequences from about 200 million T cells. An early release covering more than 500 HLA-typed donors comprised 250 to 350 gigabases of sequencing data and roughly 86 million unique TCR sequences. Of the approximately 400 genotyped donors, approximately 83% fell in the genetic ancestry cluster associated with self-reported Caucasian donors. The aim of the study was to test whether cataloging public T cell receptors could identify signatures of past pathogen exposure. The study used immunosequencing to profile the T cell repertoires of approximately 640 subjects and linked those repertoires to cytomegalovirus serostatus. Besides the first cohort of approximately 670 subjects, a separate validation cohort made up of around 120 different subjects was used. To predict cytomegalovirus infection status, the study brought together high-throughput TCR immunosequencing, statistical association of individual TCRs with disease status, and machine learning. A later analysis re-examined previously published TCR beta repertoires from around 670 donors and added high-resolution HLA genotyping to investigate patterns of TCR occurrence. Rather than drawing on any new phenotypic data, the later analysis identified candidate immune exposures from TCR beta sequences and the way those sequences occurred across donors. An earlier analysis of 450 to 750 of the donors used high-throughput TCR beta sequencing to judge whether each TCR beta V gene segment behaved as functional or pseudogenic. Donor age, sex, ethnicity and CMV serostatus were compiled alongside the repertoire data. Genome-wide SNP genotypes for about 65% of the 666 donors were used in a later genetic analysis, which treated that subset as a discovery cohort. All discovery cohort repertoires had been generated on a single sequencing platform. HLA typing covered class I and class II loci at four-digit resolution. The number of donors typed differed by locus, with about 629-640 for A, B, C, DRB1 and DQB1, more than 500 for DQA1, 606 for DPA1, and 450 to 480 for DPB1. Four or five DR-DQ haplotypes were handled as single units for association and clustering because linkage in the cohort was strong. Among roughly 400 genotyped donors of the cohort, an average of approximately 200,000 unique TCR beta nucleotide sequences was sequenced per donor, of which about 19% were non-productive. Overall results and qualifications from the work: A group of highly shared sequence variants was considered likely to be a technical artifact of the sequencing pipeline. In a later genetic analysis, a missense DCLRE1C variant was associated with V-gene and J-gene trimming of TCR beta chains, and the association was replicated in an independent cohort. According to a later analysis, TCR association rates differed among HLA loci, with DRB1 alleles showing the most associated TCRs and HLA-C alleles showing the fewest. Because counts were too low, 15 to 20 rarely observed V segments, including chromosome 9 orphons, were excluded from the earlier analysis of several hundred of the donors. A further reported finding was that TCR beta sequences accurately predicted the HLA-A and HLA-B alleles for most subjects in the first cohort. Assigning TCR associations to individual alleles was difficult when HLA alleles, especially DR and DQ, strongly co-occurred. Linkage disequilibrium might explain the correlated functional status among segregating V segments, but an unknown experimental factor could not be excluded. In a later analysis, most CMV-associated TCR beta chains were found to appear HLA-restricted, with HLA associations seemingly driven largely by CMV exposure. In a later analysis, around 17,000 TCR beta sequences were associated with specific HLA alleles at a false discovery rate of 0.05. Because HLA typing was missing for some donors at each locus, association tests included only the typed subset. A later analysis found that HLA-associated TCR beta chains were more clonally expanded and had lower generation probabilities than equally common non-associated chains. Across donors, most TCR sequences were observed very rarely, whereas some public TCRs were present in many individuals. In a later genetic analysis, fewer N-insertions in productive TCRs were reported among donors in an Asian-associated ancestry cluster than the approximately 630-donor mean. In vitro tests confirmed that a few of the cytomegalovirus-associated TCR beta chains recognize cytomegalovirus antigens. Some IMGT-functional V segments, including TRBV6-2 and TRBV6-3, could not be told apart with the 87-base-pair reads, so those segments were excluded. Immune exposure information for the cohort was limited to CMV serostatus. Roughly uniform sequencing depth across donors was assumed in presence/absence analyses, although this assumption may not hold. The classifier was reported to diagnose cytomegalovirus status with high specificity and sensitivity in both the original cohort and the validation cohort. According to the authors, the approach could potentially be generalized to other disease states and immunological phenotypes. Only TCR beta chains were sequenced in this cohort, and the absence of alpha or paired-chain data limited detectable features. In an earlier analysis of more than 500 of the donors, most TCR beta V segments appeared in productive rearrangements about 90% or about 30% of the time, broadly matching IMGT annotations. In the study, some 180 TCR beta chains were listed as associated with cytomegalovirus. Several of the top co-occurrence clusters appeared to be linked to parvovirus B19, influenza, CMV and Epstein-Barr virus, according to a later analysis.

From V the trimming removes 7 bases and from J it removes 1 base, while the gene matches leave 6 bases of the junction unaccounted for. Via the germline V gene, CDR1 is SGHRS and CDR2 YFSETQ. The CDR3 numbers 14 residues from cysteine through phenylalanine. Of all the DNA, just the CDR3 is kept, 42 bases in frame from base 1. The cohort consisted of some 670 healthy bone marrow donors. At the time of sampling, every cohort member was nominally healthy, though immune exposures that went unrecorded were likely present. The donor was CMV seronegative and was included in the group of about 400 seronegative cohort members. Each donor provided a peripheral blood sample, and peripheral blood mononuclear cells were used for TCR beta sequencing. Genomic DNA extraction from the blood cell samples was performed with the Qiagen DNeasy Blood Extraction Kit. Details on this clone: The target of this receptor is not known. Within one base of it there is no much larger clone, and no base qualities were kept.

Receptors were amplified or captured by the immunoSEQ multiplex PCR assay. For the multiplex PCR, a mixture combining 60 forward primers for TCR Vbeta segments and 13 reverse primers for TCR Jbeta segments was used. The CDR3 region of rearranged TCR beta genes was amplified from genomic DNA with a multiplex PCR assay. On the Illumina HiSeq System, the amplified TCR beta libraries were sequenced as 87-base-pair reads. The study's own analysis went as follows. In a later analysis, about 80 million unique TCR beta chains were counted across the 500 to 850 repertoires, and about 10 million of these chains were shared by at least two donors. A nearest-neighbor algorithm error-corrected the raw reads and collapsed the reads into unique sequences, merging closely related sequences to remove PCR and sequencing errors. CDR3 sequences were aligned to IMGT reference sequences to assign V, D and J gene segments. Each retained sequence needed at least a six-nucleotide match to both a V gene segment and a J gene segment. Rearrangements were classified as productive when the CDR3 lacked stop codons and remained in frame with V and J, and all other rearrangements were classified as non-productive. Following IMGT convention, CDR3 was defined as the stretch from the second conserved V-encoded cysteine to the conserved J-encoded phenylalanine. The earlier analysis of about 560 of the donors excluded any sequence lacking an unambiguous match to a single V gene segment. An earlier analysis of 500 to 600 of the donors classified V segments as functional when productive rearrangements were above 56.7% and as segregating when the standard deviation between donors was above 5%. To diagnose cytomegalovirus status from the catalog of TCR beta chain sequences, a statistical classification framework was built. In a later analysis, TCR nucleotide sequences were compared against IMGT/GENE-DB human TR gene sequences so that V and J genes could be assigned. Using the TCRdist pipeline, a later analysis assigned CDR3 sequences along with most-parsimonious VDJ recombination scenarios. A later analysis defined each TCR beta chain by its CDR3 amino acid sequence plus V-gene family, and excluded reads lacking a unique V-gene family. As a way to deal with suspected cross-contamination and a sequencing artifact, a later analysis dropped under 600 nucleotide sequences that were highly shared and had low generation probability. In a later analysis, a clonal expansion index for each public chain was calculated from normalized within-repertoire ranks of inferred template counts. A later analysis computed generation probabilities with a VDJ recombination model fitted to out-of-frame rearrangements, and checked the results against IGoR. Hypergeometric tests were used in a later analysis to score TCR-TCR, TCR-HLA and TCR-CMV co-occurrence, with a repertoire-size bias correction applied to the TCR pairs. To estimate false discovery rates, a later analysis permuted the HLA or CMV assignments 20 times. In a later analysis, co-occurring TCRs were grouped using DBSCAN, and TCRdist sequence similarity was added for clustering within HLA-allele-positive subsets. Co-occurrence clustering excluded repertoires with fewer than 30,000 or more than 120,000 public chains, plus five with anomalous nucleotide sharing. The immuneACCESS repertoire file appears here via TCRdb, limited to in-frame rearrangements. These files lack a portion of the clones; in checked studies, under half of the deficit traces to unresolved V genes, and the cause of the others is not known. V and J calls plus clone size are reproduced from that table; the DNA served to infer D and trimming. This sample gives some 270,000 clones in total; under 90% of them show up just once. Jointly, the top ten make up over 0.3% of the sample.

The clonotype comes from a girl aged 2-15 years in good health and CMV-seronegative. Specimen: PBMCs. The rearrangement joined TRBV5-1 to TRBJ2-7, with 9 bases matching TRBD2. The sequenced DNA: TGCGCCAGCCGCCTGAGCGGGGGGTCCTACGAGCAGTACTTC. Its translation reads: CASRLSGGSYEQYF. Full variable domain (CDR3 extended with the reference TRBV5-1 and TRBJ2-7 proteins): KAGVTQTPRYLIKTRGQQVTLSCSPISGHRSVSWYQQTPGQGLQFLFEYFSETQRNKGNFPGRFSGRQFSNSRSEMNVSTLELGDSALYLCASRLSGGSYEQYFGPGTRLTVT.